These T cell receptor beta chains were read from a single sample in a study of shared clonotypes between healthy human individuals. The method was immunoSEQ multiplex PCR; TCRdb's version includes in-frame clones alone and lacks a portion of them. This table holds millions of clones, 85% to 95% found once. The specimen sequenced was naive CD8+ T cells sorted from blood. The receptors originated from a man younger than 35 in good health. Both conserved end residues are part of each CDR3. A D gene is named only where the DNA matches it firmly. The listing skips clone size in some rows; elsewhere it reads once, few, many or a size class.

D: NA; V: TRBV27; size: NA; J: TRBJ2-3; DNA: TGTGCCAGCGGCGCCCTCCCTAGCACAGATACGCAGTATTTT; CDR3: CASGALPSTDTQYF
D: NA; V: TRBV7-9; size: NA; J: TRBJ2-7; DNA: TGTGCCAGCAGCCCCCCCGGTCCGGGAAACTACGAGCAGTACTTC; CDR3: CASSPPGPGNYEQYF
D: TRBD1; V: TRBV5-4; size: NA; J: TRBJ2-7; DNA: TGTGCCAGCAGCCCCGGGACAGGGGTACCCTACGAGCAGTACTTC; CDR3: CASSPGTGVPYEQYF
D: TRBD2; V: TRBV5-5; size: NA; J: TRBJ2-7; DNA: TGTGCCAGCAGCTTCGGGACTAGCGGGGCCTTCTGGGAGCAGTACTTC; CDR3: CASSFGTSGAFWEQYF
D: TRBD1; V: TRBV6-6; size: NA; J: TRBJ2-7; DNA: TGTGCCAGCAGTTACGCCCGGGACAGCTCCTACGAGCAGTACTTC; CDR3: CASSYARDSSYEQYF
D: TRBD1; V: TRBV7-9; size: NA; J: TRBJ1-2; DNA: TGTGCCAGCAGCTCCGACAGGGACTATGGCTACACCTTC; CDR3: CASSSDRDYGYTF
D: NA; V: TRBV15; size: NA; J: TRBJ1-3; DNA: TGTGCCACCGTCGAAAGCGAGGGGTCTGGAAACACCATATATTTT; CDR3: CATVESEGSGNTIYF
D: NA; V: TRBV27; size: NA; J: TRBJ1-1; DNA: TGTGCCAGCAGGGGACCGGGGAAGGCGAACACTGAAGCTTTCTTT; CDR3: CASRGPGKANTEAFF
D: NA; V: TRBV6-5; size: NA; J: TRBJ2-4; DNA: TGTGCCAGCAGTTACTCGAGGGAAGGAAACATTCAGTACTTC; CDR3: CASSYSREGNIQYF
D: NA; V: TRBV9; size: NA; J: TRBJ2-1; DNA: TGTGCCAGCAGCGTAACGGGAAATTTAAATGAGCAGTTCTTC; CDR3: CASSVTGNLNEQFF
D: NA; V: TRBV4-1; size: NA; J: TRBJ1-5; DNA: TGCGCCAGCAGCCAAGATCCCAGCCGGCAGCCCCAGCATTTT; CDR3: CASSQDPSRQPQHF
D: NA; V: TRBV15; size: NA; J: TRBJ2-7; DNA: TGTGCCACCAGAACGACGGGCAGCGACGAGCAGTACTTC; CDR3: CATRTTGSDEQYF
D: TRBD1; V: TRBV11-2; size: NA; J: TRBJ1-6; DNA: TGTGCCAGCAGCCCGGGGGGGACAGGGAGAGATTCACCCCTCCACTTT; CDR3: CASSPGGTGRDSPLHF
D: NA; V: TRBV2; size: NA; J: TRBJ2-7; DNA: TGTGCCAGCGCCCAGAGTCACTCCTACGAGCAGTACTTC; CDR3: CASAQSHSYEQYF
D: NA; V: TRBV5-1; size: NA; J: TRBJ1-1; DNA: TGCGCCAGCAGCTTGGATATTGGGACTGAAGCTTTCTTT; CDR3: CASSLDIGTEAFF
D: NA; V: TRBV27; size: NA; J: TRBJ1-2; DNA: TGTGCCAGCAGTTCAGGACCCTATGGCTACACCTTC; CDR3: CASSSGPYGYTF
D: TRBD2; V: TRBV7-2; size: NA; J: TRBJ2-3; DNA: TGTGCCAGCAGCTTAGCGAGAGCGGGAGGGCCTCCTACGCCCACAGATACGCAGTATTTT; CDR3: CASSLARAGGPPTPTDTQYF
D: NA; V: TRBV18; size: NA; J: TRBJ1-1; DNA: TGTGCCAGCTCACCAGGGAACACTGAAGCTTTCTTT; CDR3: CASSPGNTEAFF
D: NA; V: TRBV27; size: NA; J: TRBJ1-1; DNA: TGTGCCAGCAGTTTGATAGGCCATGAAGCTTTCTTT; CDR3: CASSLIGHEAFF
D: NA; V: TRBV27; size: NA; J: TRBJ2-7; DNA: TGTGCCAGCAGTTTGACCGGATCCTACGAGCAGTACTTC; CDR3: CASSLTGSYEQYF
D: NA; V: TRBV29-1; size: NA; J: TRBJ1-1; DNA: TGCAGCGTTATCCGGGACGGCACTGAAGCTTTCTTT; CDR3: CSVIRDGTEAFF
D: NA; V: TRBV6-1; size: few; J: TRBJ2-7; DNA: TGTGCCAGCAGTGGGGGACTCAGCTCCTACGAGCAGTACTTC; CDR3: CASSGGLSSYEQYF
D: NA; V: TRBV10-2; size: NA; J: TRBJ1-4; DNA: TGCGCCAGCAGTAAGGCCGCCCGTAATGAAAAACTGTTTTTT; CDR3: CASSKAARNEKLFF
D: NA; V: TRBV7-9; size: NA; J: TRBJ2-7; DNA: TGTGCCAGCAGCTCTAGGGGCGAGCAGTACTTC; CDR3: CASSSRGEQYF
D: NA; V: TRBV6-1; size: NA; J: TRBJ1-4; DNA: TGTGCCAGCACCGGGGTTGGGTGGGAAAAACTGTTTTTT; CDR3: CASTGVGWEKLFF
D: NA; V: TRBV5-8; size: NA; J: TRBJ1-1; DNA: TGTGCCAGCACTCCCGGGGGTAATACTGAAGCTTTCTTT; CDR3: CASTPGGNTEAFF
D: TRBD2; V: TRBV7-2; size: once; J: TRBJ2-7; DNA: TGTGCCAGCAGCCCCGGACTAGCCATACACGAGCAGTACTTC; CDR3: CASSPGLAIHEQYF
D: TRBD1; V: TRBV19; size: NA; J: TRBJ1-6; DNA: TGTGCCAGTAGATCGGGACAGGGGAATTCACCCCTCCACTTT; CDR3: CASRSGQGNSPLHF
D: NA; V: TRBV7-9; size: NA; J: TRBJ2-2; DNA: TGTGCCAGCAGCTTAGGGCTGGGACAAAGACGGACGAACACCGGGGAGCTGTTTTTT; CDR3: CASSLGLGQRRTNTGELFF
D: TRBD2; V: TRBV10-3; size: once; J: TRBJ2-1; DNA: TGTGCCATCAGTGAGGAAAGAGGGACTGGAACTAGCGGACCCTACAATGAGCAGTTCTTC; CDR3: CAISEERGTGTSGPYNEQFF
D: TRBD1; V: TRBV6-1; size: NA; J: TRBJ2-7; DNA: TGTGCCAGCTCAGCCCCGGGACAGGGGACCTACGAGCAGTACTTC; CDR3: CASSAPGQGTYEQYF
D: NA; V: TRBV27; size: once; J: TRBJ2-2; DNA: TGTGCCAGCAGTATCAGGGGGGGCACCGGGGAGCTGTTTTTT; CDR3: CASSIRGGTGELFF
D: TRBD2; V: TRBV30; size: NA; J: TRBJ2-7; DNA: TGTGCCTGGACTCTCGGTGCGGGAGCGGGGTACGAGCAGTACTTC; CDR3: CAWTLGAGAGYEQYF
D: TRBD1; V: TRBV7-9; size: NA; J: TRBJ2-3; DNA: TGTGCCAGCAGCCCCAATCAGGGGGCCGGGGCAGATACGCAGTATTTT; CDR3: CASSPNQGAGADTQYF
D: TRBD1; V: TRBV6-1; size: NA; J: TRBJ2-7; DNA: TGTGCCAGCAGTGAAACAGGGGTATACTACGAGCAGTACTTC; CDR3: CASSETGVYYEQYF
D: TRBD1; V: TRBV27; size: NA; J: TRBJ1-2; DNA: TGTGCCAGCAGTGCCCAGGCCGGGACAGGGTATAACTATGGCTACACCTTC; CDR3: CASSAQAGTGYNYGYTF
D: NA; V: TRBV11-2; size: NA; J: TRBJ2-7; DNA: TGTGCCAGCAGCCTGGACAGCTACGAGCAGTACTTC; CDR3: CASSLDSYEQYF
D: NA; V: TRBV27; size: NA; J: TRBJ2-5; DNA: TGTGCCAGCAGTTTATTGGGACCTATGTACCAAGAGACCCAGTACTTC; CDR3: CASSLLGPMYQETQYF
D: TRBD1; V: TRBV6-1; size: NA; J: TRBJ2-1; DNA: TGTGCCAGCAGTCGGACAGGGGCCTACAATGAGCAGTTCTTC; CDR3: CASSRTGAYNEQFF
D: TRBD1; V: TRBV2; size: NA; J: TRBJ2-2; DNA: TGTGCCAGCAGGGCGAGCTCCAGGACAGGGAAGGTCCACACCGGGGAGCTGTTTTTT; CDR3: CASRASSRTGKVHTGELFF
D: NA; V: TRBV25-1; size: once; J: TRBJ2-2; DNA: TGTGCCAGCAGTGCAGAAGAAGGTCCCGGGGAGCTGTTTTTT; CDR3: CASSAEEGPGELFF
D: NA; V: TRBV7-9; size: NA; J: TRBJ1-1; DNA: TGTGCCAGCAGCTTTGGTCCCACTGAAGCTTTCTTT; CDR3: CASSFGPTEAFF
D: NA; V: TRBV6-6; size: NA; J: TRBJ1-2; DNA: TGTGCCACCCTGGTCCTCTATGGCTACACCTTC; CDR3: CATLVLYGYTF
D: TRBD1; V: TRBV11-2; size: NA; J: TRBJ1-2; DNA: TGTGCCAGCAGCCAACAGGGGACAGACTATGGCTACACCTTC; CDR3: CASSQQGTDYGYTF
D: NA; V: TRBV6-5; size: NA; J: TRBJ2-2; DNA: TGTGCCAGCAGTTACTCGATCGGGGATGGGGAGCTGTTTTTT; CDR3: CASSYSIGDGELFF
D: NA; V: TRBV20-1; size: NA; J: TRBJ2-7; DNA: TGCAGTGCTCAGTACTACGAGCAGTACTTC; CDR3: CSAQYYEQYF
D: NA; V: TRBV5-6; size: NA; J: TRBJ1-1; DNA: TGTGCCAGCAACGAGGGTATTAAGACAGCCATGAACACTGAAGCTTTCTTT; CDR3: CASNEGIKTAMNTEAFF
D: TRBD2; V: TRBV28; size: NA; J: TRBJ2-2; DNA: TGTGCCAGCAGTTCTCCAGCGGGGAAGTCGAACACCGGGGAGCTGTTTTTT; CDR3: CASSSPAGKSNTGELFF
D: NA; V: TRBV9; size: NA; J: TRBJ1-2; DNA: TGTGCCAGCAGCGTAGCTTCGGGGCAGGGAAGGGGCTACACCTTC; CDR3: CASSVASGQGRGYTF
D: NA; V: TRBV7-6; size: NA; J: TRBJ1-1; DNA: TGTGCCAGCAGCTTTTTACATGCTGAAGCTTTCTTT; CDR3: CASSFLHAEAFF
D: NA; V: TRBV5-4; size: NA; J: TRBJ2-1; DNA: TGTGCCAGCAGCTTCCCCGACTCCTACAATGAGCAGTTCTTC; CDR3: CASSFPDSYNEQFF
D: NA; V: TRBV6-1; size: NA; J: TRBJ1-3; DNA: TGTGCCAGCAGTGAATGGGAGACCTCTGGAAACACCATATATTTT; CDR3: CASSEWETSGNTIYF
D: NA; V: TRBV27; size: NA; J: TRBJ1-6; DNA: TGTGCCAGCAGTTTAATCGGGGGAAGTTATAATTCACCCCTCCACTTT; CDR3: CASSLIGGSYNSPLHF
D: NA; V: TRBV13; size: NA; J: TRBJ2-1; DNA: TGTGCCAGCAGCTTAAAAATCCGGGACATAGCCTACAATGAGCAGTTCTTC; CDR3: CASSLKIRDIAYNEQFF
D: TRBD1; V: TRBV13; size: NA; J: TRBJ2-7; DNA: TGTGCCAGCAGCTTACGGGACAGGGGGTACGAGCAGTACTTC; CDR3: CASSLRDRGYEQYF
D: TRBD1; V: TRBV13; size: once; J: TRBJ1-6; DNA: TGTGCCAGCAGCCCATTAGGGGGGACAGGGTCGCACTCACCCCTCCACTTT; CDR3: CASSPLGGTGSHSPLHF
D: NA; V: TRBV27; size: NA; J: TRBJ1-1; DNA: TGTGCCAGCAGTCCACACGTCGGAAACACTGAAGCTTTCTTT; CDR3: CASSPHVGNTEAFF
D: TRBD2; V: TRBV5-4; size: NA; J: TRBJ2-5; DNA: TGTGCCAGCAAGACTAGCGGAGTACTTAGACAAGAGACCCAGTACTTC; CDR3: CASKTSGVLRQETQYF
D: TRBD2; V: TRBV29-1; size: NA; J: TRBJ2-5; DNA: TGCAGCGTGGTTACGCGGGGGGGATTAGAGACCCAGTACTTC; CDR3: CSVVTRGGLETQYF